This T cell receptor beta chain is drawn from a study of blood T cell repertoires in COVID-19. The V gene lost 0 bases and the J gene lost 2 bases, with 8 bases spanning the gap. Germline V CDR1 and CDR2: SGHRS, YFSETQ. This CDR3 contains 14 residues. Sequencing was performed with immunoSEQ multiplex PCR; in TCRdb, only in-frame clones are kept and a portion is missing. The data hold about 220,000 clones, with roughly 87% observed a single time. The sequence derives from a woman aged 25-40 years with acute COVID-19. This chain links TRBV5-1 with TRBJ2-5; D is uncertain. The sequenced sample consisted of PBMCs or T cells enriched from blood (not recorded which). The CDR3 sequence is CASSLASEQETQYF. The CDR3 nucleotides read TGCGCCAGCAGCTTGGCGTCAGAACAAGAGACCCAGTACTTC.